The present T cell receptor (beta chain) was sequenced within a study of shared clonotypes between healthy human individuals. Whole-study findings and limits: Shared clonotypes: roughly 4.7% naive CD4, around 3.7% naive CD8, around 2.4% memory CD4, over 0.3% memory CD8. Although depth was large, rarefaction showed that sequencing of the sorted subsets was incomplete.

In the CD4+ fraction, cells were divided into CD45RA+ naive and CD45RA-negative memory subsets. Trimming left V 10 bases short and J 5 bases short, with 18 bases between. The CDR3 totals 14 residues. CDR1 and CDR2 (germline): SEHNR, FQNEAQ (reference sequence). Per sorted-subset replicate PCR, input was 200 to 250 ng DNA, representing about 30,000 T cell genomes. Method: immunoSEQ multiplex PCR; TCRdb's copy keeps in-frame clones and lacks some. There are under 850,000 clones in the sample; approximately 77% occur only once, and over 1.5% lies in the top ten. Comments on this clone: Its matching antigen is unknown.

The V and J genes are TRBV7-9 and TRBJ2-1; D unresolved. This receptor was obtained from a woman aged 30 to 39 in good health. Sequencing was done on a sample of memory CD4+ T cells sorted from blood. Subset given: CD45RA-negative fraction. CDR3 loop: CATQWYSGDNEQFF. The CDR3, as DNA: TGTGCCACCCAGTGGTACTCCGGTGACAATGAGCAGTTCTTC.